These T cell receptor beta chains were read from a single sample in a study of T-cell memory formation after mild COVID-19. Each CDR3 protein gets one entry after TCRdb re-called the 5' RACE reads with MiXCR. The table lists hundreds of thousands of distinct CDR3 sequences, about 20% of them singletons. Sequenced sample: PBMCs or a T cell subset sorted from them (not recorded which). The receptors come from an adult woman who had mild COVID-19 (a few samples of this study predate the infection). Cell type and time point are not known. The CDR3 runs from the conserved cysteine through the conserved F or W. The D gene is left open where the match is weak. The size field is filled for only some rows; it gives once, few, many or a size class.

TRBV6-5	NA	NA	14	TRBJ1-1	TGTGCCAGCACCACGGACGGAATGAACACTGAAGCTTTCTTT	CASTTDGMNTEAFF
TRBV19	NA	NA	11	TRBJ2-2	TGTACCAGTTCGAACACCGGGGAGCTGTTTTTT	CTSSNTGELFF
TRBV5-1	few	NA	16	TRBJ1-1	TGCGCCAGCAGCTTAAAGCCCAGTACCCTTCTTACTGAAGCTTTCTTT	CASSLKPSTLLTEAFF
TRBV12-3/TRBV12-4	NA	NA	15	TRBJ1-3	TGTGCCAGCAGTTTAGGACCGGGCTCTGGAAACACCATATATTTT	CASSLGPGSGNTIYF
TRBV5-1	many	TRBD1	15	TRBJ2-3	TGCGCCAGCAGCTTACAGGGGCAAATCACAGATACGCAGTATTTT	CASSLQGQITDTQYF
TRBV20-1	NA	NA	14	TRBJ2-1	TGCAGTGCTAGACCTGGGCGTTCGTACAATGAGCAGTTCTTC	CSARPGRSYNEQFF
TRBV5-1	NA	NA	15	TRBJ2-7	TGCGCCAGCAGCTTGCAGCCCGGAGAAGGCTACGAGCAGTACTTC	CASSLQPGEGYEQYF
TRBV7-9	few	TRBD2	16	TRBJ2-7	TGTGCCAGCAGCGACACCGGGACTAGCGGGATGAACGAGCAGTACTTC	CASSDTGTSGMNEQYF
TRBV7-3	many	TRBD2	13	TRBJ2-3	TGTGCCAGCAGCTCCCGACTAGCAGAAACGCAGTATTTT	CASSSRLAETQYF
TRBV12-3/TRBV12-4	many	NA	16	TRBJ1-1	TGTGCCAGCAGCCATGTGGTGGGGTTCTCGGACACTGAAGCTTTCTTT	CASSHVVGFSDTEAFF
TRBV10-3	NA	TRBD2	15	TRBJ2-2	TGTGCCATCAGTTCGGGAGGGCCTTCCGCCGGGGAGCTGTTTTTT	CAISSGGPSAGELFF
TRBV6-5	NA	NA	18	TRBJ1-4	TGTGCCAGCAGTTACCCCGATGATGGCGGGCGAACTAATGAAAAACTGTTTTTT	CASSYPDDGGRTNEKLFF
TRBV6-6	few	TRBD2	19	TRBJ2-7	TGTGCCAGCAGTTACCCCGCCGGGACTAGAGGGGGGGCTTTGGACGAGCAGTACTTC	CASSYPAGTRGGALDEQYF
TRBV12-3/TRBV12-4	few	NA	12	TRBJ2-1	TGTGCCAGCAGTTTCGGGGGAGTTGAGCAGTTCTTC	CASSFGGVEQFF
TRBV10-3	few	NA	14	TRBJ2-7	TGTGCCATCAGTGAGTGGGATAGGACTTACGAGCAGTACTTC	CAISEWDRTYEQYF
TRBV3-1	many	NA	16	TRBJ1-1	TGTGCCAGCAGTCCAACCCGCAGGGGCCGGGGCACTGAAGCTTTCTTT	CASSPTRRGRGTEAFF
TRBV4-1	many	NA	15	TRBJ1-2	TGCGCCAGCAGCCAAGGCGCGGGGCCTAACTATGGCTACACCTTC	CASSQGAGPNYGYTF
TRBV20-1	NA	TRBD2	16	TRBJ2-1	TGCAGTGTGGGTTCTACTAGCGGGAGGCTTTACAATGAGCAGTTCTTC	CSVGSTSGRLYNEQFF
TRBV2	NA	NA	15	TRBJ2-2	TGTGCCAGCAGTGACAGCGGGCAGTACACCGGGGAGCTGTTTTTT	CASSDSGQYTGELFF
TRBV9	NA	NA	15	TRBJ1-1	TGTGCCAGCAGCCCTCAGGGACGACTGAACACTGAAGCTTTCTTT	CASSPQGRLNTEAFF
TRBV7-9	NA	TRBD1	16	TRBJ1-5	TGTGCCAGCAGCCCCGGGACAGCTGTCGCGAATCAGCCCCAGCATTTT	CASSPGTAVANQPQHF
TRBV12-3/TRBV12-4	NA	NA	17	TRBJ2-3	TGTGCCAGCAGAACACACCCGGGACTCCCGATTGAAGATACGCAGTATTTT	CASRTHPGLPIEDTQYF
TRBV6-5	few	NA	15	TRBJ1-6	TGTGCCAGCACCCCTACCTGGGGGAATCGTTCACCCCTCCACTTT	CASTPTWGNRSPLHF
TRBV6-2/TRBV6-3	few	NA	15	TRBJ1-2	TGTGCCAGCAGCCCCTATCCGGGGGTAGACTATGGCTACACCTTC	CASSPYPGVDYGYTF
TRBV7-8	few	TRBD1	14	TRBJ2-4	TGTGCCAGCAGCAACAAAGGGACAGCAAACATTCAGTACTTC	CASSNKGTANIQYF
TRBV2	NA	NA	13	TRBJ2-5	TGTGCCAGCAGTTGGACTAATGAAGAGACCCAGTACTTC	CASSWTNEETQYF
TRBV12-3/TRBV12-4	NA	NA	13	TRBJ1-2	TGTGCCAGCAGTCCTTCACGGGCGGGTGGCTACACCTTC	CASSPSRAGGYTF
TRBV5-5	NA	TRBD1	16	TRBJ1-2	TGTGCCAGCAGCTTGGGCAGGACAGGCCTCAACTATGGCTACACCTTC	CASSLGRTGLNYGYTF